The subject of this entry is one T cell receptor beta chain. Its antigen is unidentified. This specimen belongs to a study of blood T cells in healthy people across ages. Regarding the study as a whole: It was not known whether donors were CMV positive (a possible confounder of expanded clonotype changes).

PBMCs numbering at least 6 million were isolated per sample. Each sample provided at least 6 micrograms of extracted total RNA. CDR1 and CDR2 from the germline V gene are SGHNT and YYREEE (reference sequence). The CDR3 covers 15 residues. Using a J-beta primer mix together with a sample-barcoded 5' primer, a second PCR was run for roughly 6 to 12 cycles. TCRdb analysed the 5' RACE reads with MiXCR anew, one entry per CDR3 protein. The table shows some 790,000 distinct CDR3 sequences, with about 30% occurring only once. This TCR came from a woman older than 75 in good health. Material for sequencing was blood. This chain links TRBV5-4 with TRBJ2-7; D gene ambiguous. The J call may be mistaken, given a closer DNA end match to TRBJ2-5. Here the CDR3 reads CASSNTRTVGETQYF. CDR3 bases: TGTGCCAGCAGCAACACCAGGACGGTGGGGGAGACCCAGTACTTC.